A selection of T cell receptor beta chains follows, all from one sample in a study of radiotherapy plus CTLA-4 blockade in lung cancer. The assay was immunoSEQ multiplex PCR, and TCRdb's table has in-frame clones only and misses some. This sample has tens of thousands of clones, with 79% found just once. The sequences come from peripheral blood, collected from a patient treated with radiotherapy plus ipilimumab. These receptors all come from a human donor with non-small cell lung cancer that progressed on radiotherapy plus ipilimumab. Each CDR3 is given with its conserved first and last residue. Each record gives: CDR3 DNA, CDR3 protein, V gene, J gene, clone size, D gene, CDR3 length. D genes are given only for firm matches. Part of the rows lack a size; the others show once, few, many or a class for expanded clones.

TGTGCCAGCGGACATCAGAGGGCCGGGGAGCTGTTTTTT,CASGHQRAGELFF,TRBV27,TRBJ2-2,.,.,13
TGTGCCAGCAGCCCCCCGGGTGCCGGAAACACCATATATTTT,CASSPPGAGNTIYF,TRBV7-9,TRBJ1-3,.,.,14
TGTGCCTGGACCGTAGGGGGTGGAAACACCATATATTTT,CAWTVGGGNTIYF,TRBV30,TRBJ1-3,.,.,13
TGTGCCAGTACCAATTACAATGAGCAGTTCTTC,CASTNYNEQFF,TRBV19,TRBJ2-1,.,.,11
TGCGCCGGCAGCCCGTGGGGACAGAGCGGCACAGATACGCAGTATTTT,CAGSPWGQSGTDTQYF,TRBV5-1,TRBJ2-3,.,TRBD1,16
TGTGCCAGCAGCCCTTACTTCGATTCACCCCTCCACTTT,CASSPYFDSPLHF,TRBV11-2,TRBJ1-6,.,.,13
TGTGCCAGCAGCTTAGGCGGGCGACCCTACAATGAGCAGTTCTTC,CASSLGGRPYNEQFF,TRBV7-2,TRBJ2-1,.,.,15
TGTGCCAGCGGATTACTCTACCCGGGACAGAAAGGCAAAAATCAGCCCCAGCATTTT,CASGLLYPGQKGKNQPQHF,TRBV27,TRBJ1-5,.,TRBD1,19
TGTGCCACCGTGGCGGGGGATGGCTACACCTTC,CATVAGDGYTF,TRBV5-4,TRBJ1-2,few,.,11
TGTGCCAGCAGCTTAATGGCAGGGTACACAGATACGCAGTATTTT,CASSLMAGYTDTQYF,TRBV7-3,TRBJ2-3,.,.,15
TGTGCCAGCAGCTCCCCCCCGGAACTAGCGGGGGACAATGAGCAGTTCTTC,CASSSPPELAGDNEQFF,TRBV7-8,TRBJ2-1,.,TRBD2,17
TGCAGCGTTGAAGATCAGGACCGATCTTATGGCTACACCTTC,CSVEDQDRSYGYTF,TRBV29-1,TRBJ1-2,.,.,14
TGTGCCAGCAGCGTAGGCCGACTAGCGCGTCAAGAGACCCAGTACTTC,CASSVGRLARQETQYF,TRBV9,TRBJ2-5,.,TRBD2,16
TGTGCCAGCAGTTTAGGGCCTGGGCAGGGGTTCACGGAGACCCAGTACTTC,CASSLGPGQGFTETQYF,TRBV28,TRBJ2-5,.,.,17
TGTGCCTGGAGTGTACGGGAAGGTGGAACCTTGGACACTGAAGCTTTCTTT,CAWSVREGGTLDTEAFF,TRBV30,TRBJ1-1,.,.,17